This entry lists 21 T cell receptor beta chains sequenced from one sample in a study of T-cell memory formation after mild COVID-19 (dated by TCRdb to the early 2020s). The library was produced with 5' RACE. The sequencing machine was an Illumina NovaSeq 6000. TCRdb trimmed public reads at Q25 via fastp, called clones via MiXCR and kept in-frame beta chains. Identical CDR3 proteins give one entry, which carries the most common genes and DNA. Within this sample are 140,000 to 150,000 distinct CDR3 sequences, with approximately 25% of them counted one time only. Of the sample, roughly a quarter falls within the top ten clones. Material for sequencing was PBMCs or a T cell subset sorted from them (not recorded which). The receptors derive from an adult woman who had mild COVID-19 (a few samples of this study predate the infection). The sample titles of this study are shuffled in the database, so cell type and time point are left out; the donor was told from shared clones.

The chain has TRBV5-1 and TRBJ1-1, with D possibly matching TRBD1 (6 bases). This CDR3 has 17 amino acids. The V gene's germline CDR1 is SGHRS and CDR2 YFSETQ. V lost 4 bases, J lost 0 bases, and 19 bases lay in between. The DNA for the CDR3 is TGCGCCAGCAGCACCCGGGACACCGAAGACATGAACACTGAAGCTTTCTTT. Its protein is CASSTRDTEDMNTEAFF.

This clonotype has more than one count but fewer than ten. The chain uses TRBV4-3 and TRBJ2-1; TRBD2 matches at 10 bases. CDR3 length: 19 amino acids. The V gene end was trimmed by 1 base and the J gene end by 6 bases; junction bases not matched to a gene: 15. Germline CDR1 reads LGHNA; CDR2 reads YSLEER. The CDR3 reads CASSQVMLHGSGRPNEQFF. As DNA, the CDR3 is TGCGCCAGCAGCCAAGTTATGCTTCATGGTAGCGGGAGGCCCAATGAGCAGTTCTTC.

V is TRBV7-2 and J is TRBJ2-3; a possible D gene is TRBD2 (5 bases). Germline values: CDR1 SGHTA, CDR2 FQGNSA. This CDR3 has 15 residues. The V end lost 6 bases, the J end lost 2 bases, and 15 bases lay between the germline ends. The CDR3 sequence: CASRPGILITDTQYF. DNA of the CDR3: TGTGCCAGCAGGCCCGGGATTTTGATCACAGATACGCAGTATTTT. Variable domain in full (rest from reference TRBV7-2 and TRBJ2-3): GAGVSQSPSNKVTEKGKDVELRCDPISGHTALYWYRQSLGQGLEFLIYFQGNSAPDKSGLPSDRFSAERTGGSVSTLTIQRTQQEDSAVYLCASRPGILITDTQYFGPGTRLTVL.

The rearrangement joins TRBV24-1 to TRBJ2-1; possible D gene TRBD1, 6 bases. Germline CDR1 KGHDR, CDR2 SFDVKD. V was trimmed by 3 bases and J by 2 bases, leaving 13 bases between them. The CDR3 runs 16 residues. CDR3 sequence reads: CATSDRDRWTYNEQFF. The CDR3 DNA reads as TGTGCCACCAGTGATAGAGACAGGTGGACCTACAATGAGCAGTTCTTC.

The J gene is TRBJ2-1, the V gene TRBV29-1, with D possibly TRBD2 on 7 matching bases. Germline CDR1 and CDR2: SQVTM and ANQGSEA. Trimming took 5 bases from V and 10 from J, leaving 12 bases between them. The CDR3 loop spans 11 amino acids. For the CDR3, the DNA is TGCAGCGTTCCCAGGGGAGGGGAGCAGTTCTTC. As protein: CSVPRGGEQFF.

This clonotype has more than one count but fewer than ten. The V call is TRBV15, the J call TRBJ2-2; TRBD2 matches 7 bases. CDR1 is LNHNV, CDR2 YYDKDF, per germline (reference sequence). The CDR3 covers 13 residues. Unmatched junction bases numbered 5, after V lost 5 bases and J lost 8 bases. The CDR3 region is CATSESSGGELFF. In DNA form, the CDR3 reads TGTGCCACCAGCGAATCTAGCGGTGGGGAGCTGTTTTTT.

The CDR3 coding sequence is TGTGCCAGCAGCCAGCCCGACAGGCCTACTGAAGCTTTCTTT. It is translated as CASSQPDRPTEAFF. The chain couples TRBV7-9 to TRBJ1-1; D might be TRBD1 (6 bases). This CDR3 is 14 amino acids long. Trimming took 5 bases from V and 5 from J, leaving 15 bases between them. From germline, CDR1 is SEHNR and CDR2 FQNEAQ (reference sequence).

The chain recombines TRBV15 with TRBJ2-7, with 8 bases matching TRBD1. V lost 5 bases and J lost 6; bases outside the gene matches: 9. CDR1 is LNHNV and CDR2 is YYDKDF in the germline V gene (reference sequence). The CDR3 extends over 14 amino acids. For the CDR3, the DNA is TGTGCCACCAGCCCCCGATATGACAGGGGCGAGCAGTACTTC. Its protein is CATSPRYDRGEQYF. Based on the CDR3 plus reference TRBV15 and TRBJ2-7, the full variable domain is DAMVIQNPRYQVTQFGKPVTLSCSQTLNHNVMYWYQQKSSQAPKLLFHYYDKDFNNEADTPDNFQSRRPNTSFCFLDIRSPGLGDTAMYLCATSPRYDRGEQYFGPGTRLTVT.

Only a few counts were recorded for this clonotype. The chain employs TRBV20-1 and TRBJ1-2, with a possible D match to TRBD1 (5 bases). There are 13 residues in the CDR3. Germline CDR1 and CDR2: DFQATT and SNEGSKA (reference sequence). Between the trimmed V and J ends, which lost 6 bases and 3 bases, there was a span of 14 bases. The CDR3 loop is CSARVYPHYGYTF. CDR3 nucleotides: TGCAGTGCCAGGGTCTACCCCCACTATGGCTACACCTTC.

J is TRBJ1-3 and V is TRBV5-6; D unresolved. V lost 4 bases and J lost 7, with 9 bases in between. CDR1 is SGHDT, CDR2 YYEEEE, per germline. The CDR3 contains 12 residues. The CDR3 region is CASSTSGNTIYF. The CDR3 nucleotides read TGTGCCAGCAGCACTAGCGGTAACACCATATATTTT.

This chain uses TRBV9 with TRBJ1-2; possibly TRBD1 for D (5 bases). Germline V lookup: CDR1 SGDLS, CDR2 YYNGEE. V lost 0 bases and J 2 bases, leaving 8 bases between the germline ends. This CDR3 contains 14 residues. CDR3 DNA sequence: TGTGCCAGCAGCGTAGGCGGGACCAACTATGGCTACACCTTC. Translated, it gives CASSVGGTNYGYTF.

The chain links TRBV4-1 to TRBJ2-3; maybe TRBD2 (5 bases). This CDR3 spans 13 amino acids. Trimming took off 4 bases at V and 1 base at J, with 6 bases between the two ends. The germline V gene encodes CDR1 MGHRA and CDR2 YSYEKL. The CDR3 DNA is TGCGCCAGCAGCCTGAGGGGCACAGATACGCAGTATTTT. This sequence encodes CASSLRGTDTQYF.

V usage is TRBV24-1 and J usage is TRBJ1-2, with TRBD1 matching over 10 bases. V lost 4 bases, J lost 4 bases, and 8 bases stayed unmatched. The CDR3 extends over 16 amino acids. The germline CDR1 and CDR2 sequences are KGHDR and SFDVKD. The DNA of the CDR3 is TGTGCCACCAGTGAGACGGGGACAGGGGATCCCTATGGCTACACCTTC. Translating it yields CATSETGTGDPYGYTF.

This sequence joins TRBV4-1 and TRBJ2-2, with D possibly being TRBD1 (6 bases). V lost 1 base, J lost 1 base, and 7 bases lay in between. CDR1 MGHRA and CDR2 YSYEKL come from the germline V gene. This CDR3 has 15 amino acids. This chain's CDR3 is CASSQVGGNTGELFF. The CDR3 bases are TGCGCCAGCAGCCAAGTAGGGGGGAACACCGGGGAGCTGTTTTTT.

A few counts support this clonotype. The chain employs TRBV7-3 and TRBJ2-6; 8 bases are a match to TRBD1. V gave up 5 bases and J gave up 2 bases; unmatched junction bases: 8. Germline CDR1 SGHTA, CDR2 FQGTGA. There are 17 residues in the CDR3. CDR3 region: CASSQDRGVAGANVLTF. DNA for the CDR3: TGTGCCAGCAGCCAAGACAGGGGTGTAGCTGGGGCCAACGTCCTGACTTTC.

This chain connects TRBV7-9 to TRBJ2-5; 8 bases map to TRBD1. The CDR3 sequence is 15 residues long. Germline CDR1 SEHNR, CDR2 FQNEAQ (reference sequence). V shed 5 bases, J shed 5 bases, and the junction held 10 bases outside the gene matches. Here the CDR3 reads CASSSGQGGIETQYF. The CDR3 DNA follows: TGTGCCAGCAGCAGTGGACAGGGTGGTATCGAGACCCAGTACTTC.

The V call is TRBV6-5, the J call TRBJ1-2; 11 bases map to TRBD1. The V gene end was trimmed by 4 bases and the J gene end by 4 bases; junction bases not matched to a gene: 2. Germline CDR1 MNHEY, CDR2 SVGAGI. The CDR3 covers 14 residues. The CDR3 region is CASSLGTGGYGYTF. In nucleotides, the CDR3 is TGTGCCAGCAGTTTGGGGACAGGGGGCTATGGCTACACCTTC.

The V call is TRBV12-3 or TRBV12-4, the J call TRBJ1-5, with D uncertain. The CDR3 is made up of 14 amino acids. The V gene lost 1 base and the J gene lost 6 bases, with 10 bases spanning the gap. This CDR3 reads CASSLGVGFQPQHF. CDR3 bases: TGTGCCAGCAGTTTAGGGGTAGGGTTTCAGCCCCAGCATTTT.

The rearrangement joins TRBV27 to TRBJ2-3; D possibly corresponds to TRBD1 (6 bases). Germline loops: CDR1 MNHEY, CDR2 SMNVEV (reference sequence). The V and J ends lost 6 bases and 4 bases respectively, with 20 bases between them. The CDR3 runs to 16 residues. In nucleotides, the CDR3 is TGTGCCAGCAGCCACCTGGGACAAGTGGGAGCAGATACGCAGTATTTT. This translates into CASSHLGQVGADTQYF.

In DNA form, the CDR3 reads TGCAGTGCTAGAGAAGTACTAGTCCGATACTCCTACAATGAGCAGTTCTTC. Translated, it gives CSAREVLVRYSYNEQFF. The J gene is TRBJ2-1, the V gene TRBV20-1; a weak D match, TRBD2 (5 bases). V was shortened by 0 bases and J by 0 bases, with 15 bases between the two germline ends. The germline V gene has CDR1 DFQATT and CDR2 SNEGSKA (reference sequence). This CDR3 is 17 amino acids long.

V usage is TRBV12-3 or TRBV12-4 and J usage is TRBJ1-5, with 7 nucleotides matching TRBD1. This CDR3 spans 15 amino acids. Unmatched junction bases numbered 14, after V lost 6 bases and J lost 9 bases. The CDR3 DNA follows: TGTGCCAGCAGGGGGGGGACAGTAGAAATAGGGCCCCAGCATTTT. Translation: CASRGGTVEIGPQHF.